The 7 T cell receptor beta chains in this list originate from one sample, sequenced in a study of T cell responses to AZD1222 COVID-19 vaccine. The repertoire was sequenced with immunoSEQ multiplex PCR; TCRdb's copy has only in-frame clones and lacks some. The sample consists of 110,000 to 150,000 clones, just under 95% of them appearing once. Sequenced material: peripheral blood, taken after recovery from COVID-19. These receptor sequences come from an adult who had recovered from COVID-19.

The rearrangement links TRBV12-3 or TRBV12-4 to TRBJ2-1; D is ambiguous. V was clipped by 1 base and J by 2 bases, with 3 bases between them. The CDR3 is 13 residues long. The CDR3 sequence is CASSLGTYNEQFF. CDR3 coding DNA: TGTGCCAGCAGTTTAGGGACCTACAATGAGCAGTTCTTC.

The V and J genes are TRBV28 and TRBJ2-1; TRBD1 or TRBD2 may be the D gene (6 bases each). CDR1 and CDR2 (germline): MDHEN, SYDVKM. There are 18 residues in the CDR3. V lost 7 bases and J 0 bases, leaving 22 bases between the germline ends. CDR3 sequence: CASIGGQPLSLSYNEQFF. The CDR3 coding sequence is TGTGCCAGCATTGGGGGGCAGCCCTTAAGCCTCTCCTACAATGAGCAGTTCTTC.

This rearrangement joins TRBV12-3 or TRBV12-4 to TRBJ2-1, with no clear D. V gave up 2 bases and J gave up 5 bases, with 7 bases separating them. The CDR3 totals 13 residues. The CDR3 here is CASSLPPDNEQFF. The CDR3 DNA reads TGTGCCAGCAGTTTACCCCCCGACAATGAGCAGTTCTTC.

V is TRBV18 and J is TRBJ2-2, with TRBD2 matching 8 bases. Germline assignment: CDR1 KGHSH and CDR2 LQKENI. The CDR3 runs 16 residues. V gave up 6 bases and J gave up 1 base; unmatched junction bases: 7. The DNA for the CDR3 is TGTGCCAGCTCTCCCACTAGCGGAGGGAACACCGGGGAGCTGTTTTTT. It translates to CASSPTSGGNTGELFF. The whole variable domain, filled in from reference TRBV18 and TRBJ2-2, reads NAGVMQNPRHLVRRRGQEARLRCSPMKGHSHVYWYRQLPEEGLKFMVYLQKENIIDESGMPKERFSAEFPKEGPSILRIQQVVRGDSAAYFCASSPTSGGNTGELFFGEGSRLTVL.

In DNA, the CDR3 is TGCGCCAGCAGCTTGGGACTTACTCTCACAGATACGCAGTATTTT. It is translated as CASSLGLTLTDTQYF. This sequence joins TRBV5-1 and TRBJ2-3; D unclear. The ends were cut back, 0 bases at V and 2 bases at J, with 10 bases in the middle. The length of the CDR3 is 15 residues. The germline V gene encodes CDR1 SGHRS and CDR2 YFSETQ.

Here the CDR3 reads CASSLGQFQETQYF. The CDR3 DNA reads TGTGCCAGCAGTTTAGGGCAGTTCCAAGAGACCCAGTACTTC. J is TRBJ2-5 and V is TRBV28; no reliable D call. Germline assignment: CDR1 MDHEN and CDR2 SYDVKM. The CDR3 sequence is 14 residues long. V lost 2 bases and J lost 1, with 8 bases in between. Full variable domain (remainder filled in from reference TRBV28 and TRBJ2-5): DVKVTQSSRYLVKRTGEKVFLECVQDMDHENMFWYRQDPGLGLRLIYFSYDVKMKEKGDIPEGYSVSREKKERFSLILESASTNQTSMYLCASSLGQFQETQYFGPGTRLLVL.

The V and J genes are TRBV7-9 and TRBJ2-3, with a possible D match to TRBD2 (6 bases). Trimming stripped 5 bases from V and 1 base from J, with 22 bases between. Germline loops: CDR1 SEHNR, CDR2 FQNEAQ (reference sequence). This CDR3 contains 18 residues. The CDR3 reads CASSGRTRRGERTDTQYF. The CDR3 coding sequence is TGTGCCAGCAGCGGACGTACTAGGAGGGGCGAGCGCACAGATACGCAGTATTTT. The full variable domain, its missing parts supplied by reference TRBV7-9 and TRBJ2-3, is DTGVSQNPRHKITKRGQNVTFRCDPISEHNRLYWYRQTLGQGPEFLTYFQNEAQLEKSRLLSDRFSAERPKGSFSTLEIQRTEQGDSAMYLCASSGRTRRGERTDTQYFGPGTRLTVL.